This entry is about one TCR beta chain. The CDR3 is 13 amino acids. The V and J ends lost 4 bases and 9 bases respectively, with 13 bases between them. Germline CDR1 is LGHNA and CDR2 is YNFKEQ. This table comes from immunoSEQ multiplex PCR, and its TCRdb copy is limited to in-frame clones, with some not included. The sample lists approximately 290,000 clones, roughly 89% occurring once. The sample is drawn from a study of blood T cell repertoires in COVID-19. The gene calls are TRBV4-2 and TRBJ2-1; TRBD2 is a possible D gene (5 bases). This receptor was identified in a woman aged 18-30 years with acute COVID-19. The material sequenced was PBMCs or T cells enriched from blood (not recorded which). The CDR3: CASSRPLAPEQFF. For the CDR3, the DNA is TGTGCCAGCAGCCGACCTCTAGCCCCTGAGCAGTTCTTC.